The 10 T cell receptor beta chains in this list originate from one sample, sequenced in a study of response to subunit inactivated influenza vaccine (dated by TCRdb to about 2018). Sample time point, as interpreted from the label and publication: approximately 45 days after influenza vaccine administration. Libraries came from RT-PCR. The instrument given in TCRdb is Illumina HiSeq 2500. The public sequencing data were trimmed at Q25 with fastp and processed into clonotypes with MiXCR by TCRdb, which kept only in-frame beta chains. Rows are combined by CDR3 protein, so each entry shows the most common genes and DNA. The sample includes 500,000 or so distinct CDR3 sequences, with about 10% observed a single time. The ten largest clones capture less than 15% of the sample. The sample in question was PBMCs from blood, obtained more than 35 days after vaccination. The receptors derive from a man in his forties or fifties who received an inactivated influenza vaccine. Donor details come from another sample of the same person, matched by shared clones.

This clonotype was recorded many times. The genes are TRBV20-1 and TRBJ1-5, with TRBD1 matching 11 bases. Looked up from germline, CDR1 is DFQATT and CDR2 is SNEGSKA (reference sequence). The CDR3 runs to 16 residues. V lost 3 bases, J lost 6 bases, and 10 bases stayed unmatched. Here the CDR3 reads CSASATGTGGRQPQHF. DNA of the CDR3: TGCAGTGCTAGCGCGACCGGGACAGGGGGTCGTCAGCCCCAGCATTTT.

This clonotype was counted between two and nine times. The rearrangement joins TRBV7-2 to TRBJ2-7; D remains ambiguous. Germline CDR1 reads SGHTA; CDR2 reads FQGNSA. V lost 4 bases, J lost 6 bases, and 13 bases lay in between. The CDR3 totals 13 residues. The CDR3 DNA is TGTGCCAGCAGCTCCCCCGGCAGTCTCGAGCAGTACTTC. Translated, it gives CASSSPGSLEQYF. The entire variable domain, with the rest obtained from reference TRBV7-2 and TRBJ2-7, is as follows: GAGVSQSPSNKVTEKGKDVELRCDPISGHTALYWYRQSLGQGLEFLIYFQGNSAPDKSGLPSDRFSAERTGGSVSTLTIQRTQQEDSAVYLCASSSPGSLEQYFGPGTRLTVT.

The chain joins TRBV4-1 to TRBJ2-3, with D perhaps TRBD1 or TRBD2 (5 bases each). Trimming cost V 3 bases and J 4 bases, with 11 bases left between them. The CDR3 totals 14 residues. Per the germline V gene, CDR1 is MGHRA and CDR2 is YSYEKL. This chain's CDR3 is CASSQGPGPDTQYF. In DNA, the CDR3 is TGCGCCAGCAGCCAGGGCCCGGGGCCAGATACGCAGTATTTT.

The chain joins TRBV11-2 to TRBJ1-1; a weak D match, TRBD1 (5 bases). CDR1 is SGHAT, CDR2 FQNNGV, per germline. V dropped 5 bases and J dropped 10 bases, with 20 bases sitting between them. The CDR3 is made up of 14 amino acids. The CDR3 coding sequence is TGTGCCAGCAGCCCCGGGCGACTGGGGGGGGGAGCTTTCTTT. Translation: CASSPGRLGGGAFF.

The chain links TRBV3-1 to TRBJ2-1, with D unresolved. Germline lookup yields CDR1 LGHDT and CDR2 YNNKEL (reference sequence). Trimming pared 0 bases from V and 13 bases from J, leaving 13 bases between. The CDR3 totals 13 residues. Here the CDR3 reads CASSQDNSYYQFF. CDR3 sequence (DNA): TGTGCCAGCAGCCAAGATAACAGTTATTACCAGTTCTTC.

This sequence joins TRBV29-1 and TRBJ2-4, with D tentatively TRBD1 or TRBD2 (5 bases each). The CDR3 totals 12 residues. Germline CDR1 SQVTM, CDR2 ANQGSEA. With 6 bases removed from V and 7 bases from J, the gap between germline ends came to 13 bases. CDR3 sequence (DNA): TGCAGCGTCGCAGGGAGTTATAACATTCAGTACTTC. It encodes CSVAGSYNIQYF.

This clonotype was recorded at least ten times. The V gene is TRBV15, the J gene TRBJ2-3; D is unclear. The CDR3 length is 15 residues. Germline CDR1 is LNHNV and CDR2 is YYDKDF (reference sequence). The V end lost 6 bases, the J end lost 2 bases, and 15 bases lay between the germline ends. This CDR3 reads CATRISPDLTDTQYF. The CDR3 DNA reads as TGTGCCACCAGAATTTCCCCGGACCTCACAGATACGCAGTATTTT.

This clonotype was found many times. The V call is TRBV12-3 or TRBV12-4, the J call TRBJ1-5; 7 bases agree with TRBD1. The length of the CDR3 is 13 residues. V lost 1 base and J lost 9; bases outside the gene matches: 3. CDR3 amino acids: CASSLGQGTPQHF. The CDR3 bases are TGTGCCAGCAGTTTAGGACAGGGTACGCCCCAGCATTTT.

V is TRBV30 and J is TRBJ2-3; no reliable D call. With 3 bases removed from V and 1 base from J, the gap between germline ends came to 8 bases. From germline, CDR1 is GTSNPN and CDR2 SVGIG (reference sequence). The CDR3 extends over 13 amino acids. In DNA, the CDR3 is TGTGCCTGGAGCTCCTCAGGCACAGATACGCAGTATTTT. This codes for CAWSSSGTDTQYF.

This clonotype has a handful of counts. The chain links TRBV27 to TRBJ2-2, with TRBD2 identical over 8 bases. Looked up from germline, CDR1 is MNHEY and CDR2 is SMNVEV (reference sequence). V lost 5 bases, J lost 4 bases, and 24 bases stayed unmatched. This CDR3 is 21 amino acids long. The chain's CDR3 is CASSPKSNEMWRGVRTGELFF. CDR3 DNA: TGTGCCAGCAGTCCAAAATCGAACGAAATGTGGCGGGGGGTCCGCACCGGGGAGCTGTTTTTT.